These 9 T cell receptor beta chains were sequenced from one sample in a study of human T cells and chemical hapten exposure. MiXCR was run by TCRdb on the RACE reads, yielding one entry per CDR3 protein. Of fewer than 200,000 distinct CDR3 sequences in the sample, more than 20% were seen once. Time point of the sample: patch test 1, 2 weeks after DPC sensitization. Treatment here: therapeutic diphenylcyclopropenone sensitization with weekly scalp DPC. The sample was whole blood, taken in connection with sensitization to the hapten diphenylcyclopropenone (DPC). The receptor set was obtained from a woman in her fifties or sixties with alopecia areata. Some clones in this sample may be carry-over from other donors' samples.

The chain joins TRBV6-1 to TRBJ2-5; D call uncertain. Germline CDR1 MNHNS, CDR2 SASEGT. The CDR3 has 13 amino acids. The ends were cut back, 2 bases at V and 5 bases at J, with 9 bases in the middle. The DNA of the CDR3 is TGTGCCAGCAGTGAACGGAGAAAGGAGACCCAGTACTTC. Residues: CASSERRKETQYF.

This sequence joins TRBV20-1 and TRBJ2-1, with 9 nucleotides matching TRBD2. The trim removed 5 bases at V and 14 bases at J, leaving 7 bases unmatched. Germline V lookup: CDR1 DFQATT, CDR2 SNEGSKA (reference sequence). The CDR3 spans 11 residues. The CDR3, as DNA: TGCAGTGCTGTAGCGGGAGACGGCGAGTTCTTC. Protein: CSAVAGDGEFF.

The chain is built from TRBV7-2 and TRBJ2-3; the D is unclear. The V gene lost 5 bases and the J gene lost 0 bases, with 6 bases spanning the gap. The CDR3 runs 13 residues. Germline V gene sequence: CDR1 SGHTA, CDR2 FQGNSA. The CDR3 DNA reads TGTGCCAGCAGCGCCCATAGCACAGATACGCAGTATTTT. This translates into CASSAHSTDTQYF.

This sequence joins TRBV4-2 and TRBJ1-2, with TRBD1 as a possible D gene (5 bases). Per germline, CDR1 LGHNA and CDR2 YNFKEQ. Trimming took off 0 bases at V and 4 bases at J, with 12 bases between the two ends. The CDR3 is made up of 15 amino acids. The CDR3 sequence: CASSQDTTQVYGYTF. The DNA for the CDR3 is TGTGCCAGCAGCCAAGATACGACACAGGTCTATGGCTACACCTTC.

This chain joins TRBV5-1 and TRBJ2-3, with 9 bases matching TRBD1. The V segment lost 2 bases and the J segment 2 bases; nucleotides outside the gene matches: 3. This CDR3 spans 15 amino acids. Germline V lookup: CDR1 SGHRS, CDR2 YFSETQ. The CDR3 sequence: CASSFGTGPTDTQYF. DNA for the CDR3: TGCGCCAGCAGCTTTGGGACAGGGCCCACAGATACGCAGTATTTT. The full variable domain, in which reference TRBV5-1 and TRBJ2-3 provide the parts outside the CDR3, is KAGVTQTPRYLIKTRGQQVTLSCSPISGHRSVSWYQQTPGQGLQFLFEYFSETQRNKGNFPGRFSGRQFSNSRSEMNVSTLELGDSALYLCASSFGTGPTDTQYFGPGTRLTVL.

The J gene is TRBJ2-1, the V gene TRBV19; the match to TRBD1 covers 8 bases. The CDR3 is 14 residues long. Losses at the gene ends were 5 bases for V and 8 bases for J; bases not matched to a gene: 8. The germline V gene has CDR1 LNHDA and CDR2 SQIVND (reference sequence). The CDR3 DNA follows: TGTGCCAGTAGTCGGCAGGGGGCGTTCGATGAGCAGTTCTTC. Its protein product is CASSRQGAFDEQFF.

The chain combines TRBV7-2 with TRBJ2-2, with 7 bases matching TRBD2. V lost 8 bases and J lost 0; bases outside the gene matches: 3. The CDR3 is made up of 14 amino acids. Germline V gene data show CDR1 as SGHTA and CDR2 as FQGNSA. The CDR3 DNA reads TGTGCCAGCCGGAGCGGGGCGAACACCGGGGAGCTGTTTTTT. Its translation is CASRSGANTGELFF. The variable domain in full, with the rest retrieved from reference TRBV7-2 and TRBJ2-2, is GAGVSQSPSNKVTEKGKDVELRCDPISGHTALYWYRQSLGQGLEFLIYFQGNSAPDKSGLPSDRFSAERTGGSVSTLTIQRTQQEDSAVYLCASRSGANTGELFFGEGSRLTVL.

The rearrangement uses TRBV5-1 and TRBJ2-5, with D unresolved. CDR1 is SGHRS and CDR2 is YFSETQ in the germline V gene. The CDR3 is 14 residues long. V was trimmed by 4 bases and J by 6 bases, leaving 16 bases between them. The CDR3 sequence is CASSRPGLLQTQYF. CDR3 sequence (DNA): TGCGCCAGCAGCCGCCCCGGCCTACTCCAGACCCAGTACTTC.

The chain's CDR3 is CASSQVGSYEQYF. CDR3 DNA sequence: TGCGCCAGCAGCCAAGTGGGCTCCTACGAGCAGTACTTC. V usage is TRBV4-1 and J usage is TRBJ2-7; D not certain. Germline-derived CDR1 and CDR2 are MGHRA and YSYEKL. The CDR3 length is 13 residues. The V and J ends lost 1 base and 0 bases respectively, with 4 bases between them.